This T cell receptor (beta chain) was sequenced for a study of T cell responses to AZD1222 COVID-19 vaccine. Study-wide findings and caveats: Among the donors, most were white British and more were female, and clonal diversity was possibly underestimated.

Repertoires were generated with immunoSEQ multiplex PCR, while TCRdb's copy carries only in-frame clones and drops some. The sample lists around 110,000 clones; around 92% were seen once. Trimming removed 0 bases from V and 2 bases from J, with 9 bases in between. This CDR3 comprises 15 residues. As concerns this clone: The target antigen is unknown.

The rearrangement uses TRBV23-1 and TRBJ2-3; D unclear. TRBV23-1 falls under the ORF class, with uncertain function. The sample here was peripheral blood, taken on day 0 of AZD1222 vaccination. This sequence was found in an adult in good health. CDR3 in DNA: TGCGCCAGCAGTCAATCCGGCACCTACACAGATACGCAGTATTTT. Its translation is CASSQSGTYTDTQYF.